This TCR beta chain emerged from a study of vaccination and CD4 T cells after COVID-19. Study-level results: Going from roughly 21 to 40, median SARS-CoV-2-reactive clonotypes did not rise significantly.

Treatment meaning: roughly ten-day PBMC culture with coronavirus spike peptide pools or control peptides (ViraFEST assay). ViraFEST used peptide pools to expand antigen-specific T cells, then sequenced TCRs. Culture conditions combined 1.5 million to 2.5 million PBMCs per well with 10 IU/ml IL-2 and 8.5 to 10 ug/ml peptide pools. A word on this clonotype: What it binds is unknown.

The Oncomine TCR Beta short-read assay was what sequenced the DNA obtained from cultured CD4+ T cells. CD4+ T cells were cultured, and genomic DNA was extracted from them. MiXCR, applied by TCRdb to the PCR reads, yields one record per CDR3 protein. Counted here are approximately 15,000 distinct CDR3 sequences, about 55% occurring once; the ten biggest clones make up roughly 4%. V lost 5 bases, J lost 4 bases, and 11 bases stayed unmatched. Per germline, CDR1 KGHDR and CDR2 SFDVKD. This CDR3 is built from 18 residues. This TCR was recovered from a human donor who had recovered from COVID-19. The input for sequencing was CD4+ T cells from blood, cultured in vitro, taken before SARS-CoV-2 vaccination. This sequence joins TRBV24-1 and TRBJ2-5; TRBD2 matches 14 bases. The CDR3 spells CATSGPLGTSGSGETQYF. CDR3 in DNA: TGTGCCACCAGTGGCCCTTTAGGGACTAGCGGGAGCGGAGAGACCCAGTACTTC.